This T cell receptor beta chain came from a study of blood T cell repertoires in COVID-19. Study overall: PBMCs, B-cell-depleted T cells, or T cells provided the cDNA or gDNA that made up the material.

Authors' processing steps: Reference gene primer amplification gave nucleated cell count estimates. Sequencing used immunoSEQ multiplex PCR; TCRdb keeps in-frame clones, though not all of them. The DNA gave D and trimming, while V, J and clone size come from that table. In the table there are roughly 84,000 clones, roughly 78% of which are singletons. This clone appeared many times. The CDR3 has 13 residues. CDR1 is SGHRS, CDR2 YFSETQ, per germline. The V end was cut by 7 bases, the J end by 0 bases, with 8 bases between. In Seattle, patients joined the study during active infection and were tracked longitudinally.

The chain is built from TRBV5-1 and TRBJ2-1; D uncertain. This receptor was identified in a man aged 55 to 70 with COVID-19, enrolled during active disease. The sequenced sample consisted of peripheral blood. CDR3 nucleotide sequence: TGCGCCAGCGGCCAATACTCCTACAATGAGCAGTTCTTC. Its translation: CASGQYSYNEQFF.